What follows are 8 T cell receptor beta chains derived from one specimen sequenced in a study of cytomegalovirus exposure and HLA in healthy donors. PCR involved 60 Vbeta and 13 Jbeta primers. TCRdb's table, derived via immunoSEQ multiplex PCR, lists solely in-frame clones and lacks some. The profile shows around 140,000 clones, more than 70% of them singletons. Material for sequencing was PBMCs. The receptors shown here come from a man aged 45-60 years in good health and CMV-seronegative.

The chain employs TRBV19 and TRBJ2-1; 12 nucleotides align to TRBD2. In germline, CDR1 is LNHDA, CDR2 SQIVND (reference sequence). This CDR3 contains 17 residues. J gave up 4 bases and V 1 base, and 5 bases lay outside the gene matches. The CDR3 region has the DNA TGTGCCAGTAGTATAGCCCGACTAGCGGGGGAATACAATGAGCAGTTCTTC. It translates to CASSIARLAGEYNEQFF.

This chain connects TRBV30 to TRBJ1-1, with D uncertain. Germline CDR1 GTSNPN, CDR2 SVGIG (reference sequence). The CDR3 length is 12 residues. V was trimmed by 5 bases and J by 6 bases, leaving 13 bases between them. The CDR3 here is CAWEAGFSEAFF. CDR3 bases: TGTGCCTGGGAAGCGGGTTTCTCTGAAGCTTTCTTT.

This clone occurred once. The chain links TRBV18 to TRBJ2-1; possibly TRBD1 for D (5 bases). The V end was cut by 8 bases, the J end by 6 bases, with 14 bases between. The CDR3 has 13 residues. Germline V gives CDR1 KGHSH, CDR2 LQKENI. CDR3 residues: CASVGLVGNEQFF. In DNA, the CDR3 is TGTGCCAGCGTGGGGCTAGTGGGCAATGAGCAGTTCTTC.

This clone has just one count. V is TRBV7-9 and J is TRBJ2-7; D unclear. The CDR3 is made up of 11 amino acids. Trimming shortened V by 5 bases and J by 7 bases, and 9 bases separated the two germline ends. Germline V gene data show CDR1 as SEHNR and CDR2 as FQNEAQ (reference sequence). The CDR3 DNA reads as TGTGCCAGCAGCCACGTGAGAGAGCAGTACTTC. Encoded protein: CASSHVREQYF.

This clone was detected only a few times. In nucleotides, the CDR3 is TGCGCCAGCAGCCTCAATGCAGGTCGCAATCAGCCCCAGCATTTT. It encodes CASSLNAGRNQPQHF. V gene TRBV5-1 combines with J gene TRBJ1-5; D unclear. The germline V gene has CDR1 SGHRS and CDR2 YFSETQ. Trimming pared 4 bases from V and 2 bases from J, leaving 13 bases between. This CDR3 has 15 amino acids.

V gene TRBV4-1 combines with J gene TRBJ1-2; no clear D. With 0 bases removed from V and 2 bases from J, the gap between germline ends came to 13 bases. The germline V gene has CDR1 MGHRA and CDR2 YSYEKL. The CDR3 is made up of 16 amino acids. Here the CDR3 DNA reads TGCGCCAGCAGCCAAGATATAGCAGATATGAACTATGGCTACACCTTC. Protein sequence: CASSQDIADMNYGYTF.

This chain joins TRBV5-4 and TRBJ2-7; a possible D gene is TRBD2 (5 bases). The germline V gene has CDR1 SGHNT and CDR2 YYREEE (reference sequence). The V gene lost 0 bases and the J gene lost 2 bases, with 9 bases spanning the gap. The CDR3 spans 14 residues. The CDR3 is CASSLVGGTYEQYF. CDR3 DNA: TGTGCCAGCAGCTTGGTCGGAGGAACCTACGAGCAGTACTTC.

This clone was picked up a small number of times. The rearrangement uses TRBV7-2 and TRBJ1-6, with D tentatively TRBD1 (5 bases). CDR3 length equals 14 residues. Germline V lookup: CDR1 SGHTA, CDR2 FQGNSA. The CDR3 loop is CATPVGGRNSPLHF. The CDR3 DNA sequence: TGTGCGACTCCCGTCGGGGGTAGAAATTCACCCCTCCACTTT. The full variable domain, rest sourced from reference TRBV7-2 and TRBJ1-6, is GAGVSQSPSNKVTEKGKDVELRCDPISGHTALYWYRQSLGQGLEFLIYFQGNSAPDKSGLPSDRFSAERTGGSVSTLTIQRTQQEDSAVYLCATPVGGRNSPLHFGNGTRLTVT.